Listed here are 17 T cell receptor beta chains from one sample, sequenced in a study of metastatic and nonmetastatic thyroid tumors. Via MiXCR, TCRdb re-called the PCR reads. The sample consists of around 20,000 clones, 20% to 25% of them appearing once. Before thyroid surgery, none of the patients had received any treatment. The sequenced sample was tumor tissue. Source of these receptors: a female donor with papillary thyroid cancer or a benign thyroid nodule (not recorded which). Some clones in this sample may be carry-over from other donors' samples.

The chain uses TRBV3-1 and TRBJ1-6; D unresolved. The CDR3 is 15 residues long. The V gene's germline CDR1 is LGHDT and CDR2 YNNKEL (reference sequence). V lost 0 bases and J lost 6, with 9 bases in between. Here the CDR3 DNA reads TGTGCCAGCAGCCAAGAGATGGGCGTTAATTCACCCCTCCACTTT. It is translated as CASSQEMGVNSPLHF.

The chain has TRBV6-2 or TRBV6-3 and TRBJ2-7; tentatively, D is TRBD1 (5 bases). The CDR3 has 15 amino acids. Germline loops: CDR1 MNHEY, CDR2 SVGEGT. Trimming removed 2 bases from V and 0 bases from J, with 11 bases in between. This chain's CDR3 is CASSYRPDSSYEQYF. The CDR3 nucleotides are TGTGCCAGCAGTTACCGACCCGACAGCTCCTACGAGCAGTACTTC.

This clone has more than one count but fewer than ten. This may stem from a read error, because a much larger clone lies one nucleotide away. Additional DNA sequences in this sample encode the identical CDR3. The chain joins TRBV18 to TRBJ1-1, with 7 positions matching TRBD1. CDR1 KGHSH and CDR2 LQKENI come from the germline V gene. This CDR3 contains 14 residues. V lost 4 bases to trimming and J lost 1 base; unmatched junction nucleotides: 3. The CDR3 DNA reads TGTGCCAGCTCACGTCAGGGGGAGAACACTGAAGCTTTCTTT. Amino acids: CASSRQGENTEAFF.

The CDR3 spells CASSVGGPKTYEQYF. The DNA for the CDR3 is TGTGCCAGCAGCGTAGGCGGACCGAAAACCTACGAGCAGTACTTC. J is TRBJ2-7 and V is TRBV7-2; D unresolved. Deletions cut 5 bases from V and 2 bases from J, with 16 bases between. The germline gives CDR1 SGHTA, CDR2 FQGNSA. This CDR3 has 15 residues.

Ten or more counts support this clone. The CDR3 DNA is TGCAGTACGTGGGACTTGCCAGATACGCAGTATTTT. Its protein is CSTWDLPDTQYF. V gene TRBV20-1 combines with J gene TRBJ2-3, with D tentatively TRBD2 (6 bases). Trimming took off 8 bases at V and 4 bases at J, with 13 bases between the two ends. Germline CDR1 DFQATT, CDR2 SNEGSKA (reference sequence). The CDR3 contains 12 residues.

This clone appeared many times. The rearrangement links TRBV6-5 to TRBJ1-5, with a weak D call TRBD1 (5 bases). Trimming stripped 0 bases from V and 11 bases from J, with 11 bases between. This CDR3 is 13 amino acids long. CDR1 and CDR2 (germline): MNHEY, SVGAGI. CDR3 sequence: CASSYSKRGAQHF. CDR3 bases: TGTGCCAGCAGTTACTCGAAGCGAGGGGCCCAGCATTTT.

This clone was detected ten times or more. A read error may account for a junction end that differs from germline. The gene calls are TRBV6-1 and TRBJ2-2; weak D call: TRBD2 (6 bases). The germline V gene encodes CDR1 MNHNS and CDR2 SASEGT. The CDR3 spans 12 residues. As DNA, the CDR3 is TGTGCCGGCAGAATGGGGGGCGGGGAGCTGTTTTTT. This encodes CAGRMGGGELFF.

This clone appeared many times. The genes are TRBV5-6 and TRBJ1-4; D gene uncertain. Trimming stripped 1 base from V and 8 bases from J, with 21 bases between. CDR3 length: 17 amino acids. Looked up from germline, CDR1 is SGHDT and CDR2 is YYEEEE. For the CDR3, the DNA is TGTGCCAGCAGCTTGAATGGAGGACCTAGGGTTTGGGAAAAACTGTTTTTT. It encodes CASSLNGGPRVWEKLFF. The whole variable domain, remainder taken from reference TRBV5-6 and TRBJ1-4, is DAGVTQSPTHLIKTRGQQVTLRCSPKSGHDTVSWYQQALGQGPQFIFQYYEEEERQRGNFPDRFSGHQFPNYSSELNVNALLLGDSALYLCASSLNGGPRVWEKLFFGSGTQLSVL.

The chain combines TRBV9 with TRBJ2-7, with a weak D call TRBD1 (6 bases). This CDR3 comprises 13 residues. Looked up from germline, CDR1 is SGDLS and CDR2 is YYNGEE. Trimming left V 3 bases short and J 3 bases short, with 10 bases between. CDR3 amino acids: CASSGDTSYEQYF. CDR3 coding DNA: TGTGCCAGCAGCGGGGACACCAGCTACGAGCAGTACTTC. The variable domain in full, completed from reference TRBV9 and TRBJ2-7, reads DSGVTQTPKHLITATGQRVTLRCSPRSGDLSVYWYQQSLDQGLQFLIQYYNGEERAKGNILERFSAQQFPDLHSELNLSSLELGDSALYFCASSGDTSYEQYFGPGTRLTVT.

J is TRBJ1-2 and V is TRBV5-1; 7 bases are shared with TRBD1. The length of the CDR3 is 13 residues. V lost 0 bases and J lost 6; bases outside the gene matches: 2. Germline V lookup: CDR1 SGHRS, CDR2 YFSETQ. CDR3 sequence reads: CASSLGQGHGYTF. The CDR3 DNA is TGCGCCAGCAGCTTGGGACAGGGCCATGGCTACACCTTC.

This clone occurred many times. The rearrangement joins TRBV20-1 to TRBJ2-5, with unresolved D. V was clipped by 3 bases and J by 2 bases, with 13 bases between them. The CDR3 has 14 amino acids. Germline CDR1 reads DFQATT; CDR2 reads SNEGSKA (reference sequence). The DNA for the CDR3 is TGCAGTGCTAGTAGTGGCAGCATACAAGAGACCCAGTACTTC. This sequence encodes CSASSGSIQETQYF.

The sample holds many counts of this clone. CDR3 bases: TGTGCCACCAGCAGGACGGTGAACACTGAAGCTTTCTTT. This translates into CATSRTVNTEAFF. This chain uses TRBV15 with TRBJ1-1; D gene unclear. This CDR3 spans 13 amino acids. Germline CDR1 LNHNV, CDR2 YYDKDF (reference sequence). With 3 bases removed from V and 0 bases from J, the gap between germline ends came to 5 bases.

V gene TRBV30 combines with J gene TRBJ2-5, with D possibly being TRBD2 (7 bases). The germline V gene encodes CDR1 GTSNPN and CDR2 SVGIG (reference sequence). The CDR3 spans 16 residues. V lost 2 bases and J lost 5, with 21 bases in between. The chain's CDR3 is CAWSPPFGGRRETQYF. CDR3 sequence (DNA): TGTGCCTGGAGTCCGCCCTTCGGGGGGCGTCGGGAGACCCAGTACTTC.

The chain employs TRBV2 and TRBJ2-1; D remains unclear. This CDR3 has 15 amino acids. The V gene lost 4 bases and the J gene lost 0 bases, with 10 bases spanning the gap. Germline assignment: CDR1 SNHLY and CDR2 FYNNEI. The chain's CDR3 is CASSGRSHSYNEQFF. The CDR3 DNA is TGTGCCAGCAGTGGACGCTCCCACTCCTACAATGAGCAGTTCTTC.

The chain uses TRBV7-2 and TRBJ1-6; D not certain. V gave up 8 bases and J gave up 10 bases, with 18 bases separating them. Germline CDR1 SGHTA, CDR2 FQGNSA. The CDR3 has 14 residues. For the CDR3, the DNA is TGTGCCAGCTCCCCTCCGGCAGAAGGGTCACCCCTCCACTTT. It translates to CASSPPAEGSPLHF. Complete variable domain (other parts from reference TRBV7-2 and TRBJ1-6): GAGVSQSPSNKVTEKGKDVELRCDPISGHTALYWYRQSLGQGLEFLIYFQGNSAPDKSGLPSDRFSAERTGGSVSTLTIQRTQQEDSAVYLCASSPPAEGSPLHFGNGTRLTVT.

This clone was counted between two and nine times. The gene calls are TRBV7-9 and TRBJ2-1, with 7 bases identical to TRBD2. CDR1 SEHNR and CDR2 FQNEAQ come from the germline V gene (reference sequence). The CDR3 has 13 amino acids. The junction had 0 bases not matched to a gene; V was cut back by 1 base and J by 6 bases. As DNA, the CDR3 is TGTGCCAGCAGCTTAGGGACTAGCAATGAGCAGTTCTTC. Residues: CASSLGTSNEQFF. The full variable domain, rest sourced from reference TRBV7-9 and TRBJ2-1, is DTGVSQNPRHKITKRGQNVTFRCDPISEHNRLYWYRQTLGQGPEFLTYFQNEAQLEKSRLLSDRFSAERPKGSFSTLEIQRTEQGDSAMYLCASSLGTSNEQFFGPGTRLTVL.

In its sample, this clone was seen many times. This chain links TRBV7-6 with TRBJ2-1; D uncertain. The CDR3 runs 13 residues. The V gene's germline CDR1 is SGHVS and CDR2 FNYEAQ. V was cut by 4 bases and J by 6 bases, with 10 bases left in between. The CDR3 reads CASSWARANEQFF. The DNA for the CDR3 is TGTGCCAGCAGCTGGGCTAGGGCCAATGAGCAGTTCTTC.